This T cell receptor (beta chain) was recovered during a study of vaccination effects on CD4 cells after COVID-19. The CDR3 is 15 amino acids. V shed 5 bases and J shed 4 bases, with 15 bases lying between them. CDR1 is SGHRS and CDR2 is YFSETQ in the germline V gene. This clone was seen more than once but under ten times. What it binds is unknown. Libraries were prepared by immunoSEQ multiplex PCR; TCRdb keeps only in-frame clonotypes and omits some of them. The data show about 31,000 clones, with over 80% seen just once and under 6% held by the top ten. ViraFEST expansion of antigen-specific CD4+ T cells with viral peptide pools preceded sequencing. On roughly day 9 of culture, CD4+ T cells were separated out. Participants were vaccinated with two doses of either the BNT162b2 or mRNA-1273 vaccine.

The origin of this receptor is a human donor who received a COVID-19 vaccine. Some clones in this sample may be carry-over from other donors' samples. The sample here was CD4+ T cells from PBMCs cultured with SARS-CoV-2 spike peptides, taken after COVID-19 vaccination. V usage is TRBV5-1 and J usage is TRBJ2-2, with D perhaps given as TRBD1 or TRBD2 (5 bases each). For the CDR3, the DNA is TGCGCCAGCAGTCCCGGGGCCTGGGTCACCGGGGAGCTGTTTTTT. It specifies CASSPGAWVTGELFF.